This T cell receptor beta chain stems from a study of blood T cell repertoires in COVID-19. Overall study: Acute and convalescent COVID-19 samples came from the United States, Italy and Spain. Sources were T cells, B-cell-depleted T cells, or PBMCs; the material itself was cDNA or gDNA.

This CDR3 contains 15 residues. CDR1 SGHTA and CDR2 FQGTGA come from the germline V gene. Unmatched junction bases numbered 10, after V lost 5 bases and J lost 7 bases. Method: immunoSEQ multiplex PCR; TCRdb's copy keeps in-frame clones and lacks some. The profile shows approximately 140,000 clones, more than 75% of them singletons. The chain combines TRBV7-3 with TRBJ1-2; 10 nucleotides agree with TRBD1. This TCR was sampled from a man aged 60-69 years with active or convalescent COVID-19. The sample taken for sequencing was peripheral blood. The DNA for the CDR3 is TGTGCCAGCAGCCCTGGAGGACAGGGGGTGGGTGGCTACACCTTC. It codes for CASSPGGQGVGGYTF.